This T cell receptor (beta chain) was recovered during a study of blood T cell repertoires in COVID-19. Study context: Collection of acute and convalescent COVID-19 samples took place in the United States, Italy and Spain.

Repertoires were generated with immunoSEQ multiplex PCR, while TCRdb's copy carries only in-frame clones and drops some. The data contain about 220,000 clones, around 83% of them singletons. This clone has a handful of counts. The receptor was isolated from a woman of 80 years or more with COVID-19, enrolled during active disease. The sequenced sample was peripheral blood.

In nucleotides, the CDR3 is TGTGCCAGCAGCCCGGACCCCAAAGACAGGACCTACGAGCAGTACTTC. It specifies CASSPDPKDRTYEQYF. V is TRBV3-1 (or the pseudogene TRBV3-2) and J is TRBJ2-7; tentatively, D is TRBD1 (6 bases). Germline lookup yields CDR1 LGHDT and CDR2 YNNKEL (reference sequence). The CDR3 is made up of 16 amino acids. V lost 4 bases to trimming and J lost 2 bases, with 18 bases between them.